The next 15 T cell receptor beta chains were all read from a single sample in a study of blood T cell repertoires in COVID-19. Method: immunoSEQ multiplex PCR; TCRdb's copy keeps in-frame clones and lacks some. Of about 230,000 clones in the sample, roughly 80% were seen once. The sample was peripheral blood. Source of these receptors: a woman between 70 and 85 years old with active or convalescent COVID-19.

The rearrangement uses TRBV6-1 and TRBJ1-2; 7 bases match TRBD1. This CDR3 region has 12 residues. The trim removed 3 bases at V and 10 bases at J, leaving 5 bases unmatched. The V gene's germline CDR1 is MNHNS and CDR2 SASEGT. The CDR3 loop reads CASSDRDSVYTF. The CDR3 coding sequence is TGTGCCAGCAGTGACCGGGACAGTGTCTACACCTTC.

The chain joins TRBV6-5 to TRBJ2-3, with a possible D match to TRBD2 (5 bases). Per the germline V gene, CDR1 is MNHEY and CDR2 is SVGAGI. V gave up 6 bases and J gave up 6 bases, with 13 bases separating them. This CDR3 has 13 amino acids. CDR3 amino acids: CASSSHWEDTQYF. As DNA, the CDR3 is TGTGCCAGCAGCTCCCATTGGGAGGATACGCAGTATTTT.

The rearrangement links TRBV7-2 to TRBJ1-3; perhaps TRBD1 as D (6 bases). V was trimmed by 4 bases and J by 0 bases, leaving 13 bases between them. CDR1 is SGHTA, CDR2 FQGNSA, per germline. The CDR3 is 16 residues long. The CDR3: CASSSFPRGSGNTIYF. The CDR3, as DNA: TGTGCCAGCAGCTCTTTTCCCAGGGGCTCTGGAAACACCATATATTTT.

This clone was detected only once. The chain is built from TRBV6-5 and TRBJ1-5; 8 bases are a match to TRBD1. This CDR3 spans 14 amino acids. CDR1 is MNHEY and CDR2 is SVGAGI in the germline V gene. V shed 5 bases and J 2 bases; nucleotides not matched to a gene: 2. The CDR3 here is CASSQTGGNQPQHF. The CDR3 region has the DNA TGTGCCAGCAGTCAGACAGGGGGCAATCAGCCCCAGCATTTT.

This clone turned up a few times. The chain carries TRBV19 and TRBJ2-2; D not resolved. The CDR3 loop spans 15 amino acids. The germline CDR1 and CDR2 sequences are LNHDA and SQIVND (reference sequence). V lost 1 base and J lost 7, with 13 bases in between. This CDR3 reads CASSIGYSYNGELFF. The CDR3, as DNA: TGTGCCAGTAGTATAGGATACAGCTATAACGGGGAGCTGTTTTTT.

The CDR3: CASKYRVGGETQYF. For the CDR3, the DNA is TGTGCCAGCAAGTATCGGGTGGGGGGAGAGACCCAGTACTTC. This chain joins TRBV6-5 and TRBJ2-5; the D gene is possibly TRBD2 (6 bases). CDR3 length equals 14 residues. Trimming pared 7 bases from V and 4 bases from J, leaving 16 bases between. Germline V CDR1 and CDR2: MNHEY, SVGAGI.

The V call is TRBV3-1 (or the pseudogene TRBV3-2), the J call TRBJ1-1; D might be TRBD1 (5 bases). The germline V gene has CDR1 LGHDT and CDR2 YNNKEL (reference sequence). The CDR3 totals 13 residues. With 3 bases removed from V and 8 bases from J, the gap between germline ends came to 13 bases. CDR3 sequence: CASSQEGRIEAFF. In DNA form, the CDR3 reads TGTGCCAGCAGCCAGGAGGGACGGATAGAAGCTTTCTTT.

The chain joins TRBV28 to TRBJ1-4; no definite D call. Germline V CDR1 and CDR2: MDHEN, SYDVKM. V was clipped by 1 base and J by 4 bases, with 7 bases between them. The length of the CDR3 is 14 residues. The CDR3 DNA sequence: TGTGCCAGCAGTTTATATACTAATAATGAAAAACTGTTTTTT. This codes for CASSLYTNNEKLFF.

The J gene is TRBJ1-5, the V gene TRBV2; D gene unclear. The germline V gene encodes CDR1 SNHLY and CDR2 FYNNEI. CDR3 length: 12 residues. Trimming removed 7 bases from V and 5 bases from J, with 9 bases in between. The chain's CDR3 is CASNGGDQPQHF. CDR3 nucleotides: TGTGCCAGCAACGGCGGCGATCAGCCCCAGCATTTT. The full variable domain, in which reference TRBV2 and TRBJ1-5 provide the parts outside the CDR3, is EPEVTQTPSHQVTQMGQEVILRCVPISNHLYFYWYRQILGQKVEFLVSFYNNEISEKSEIFDDQFSVERPDGSNFTLKIRSTKLEDSAMYFCASNGGDQPQHFGDGTRLSIL.

The rearrangement links TRBV28 to TRBJ1-2; 7 nucleotides line up with TRBD1. Germline CDR1 reads MDHEN; CDR2 reads SYDVKM. Trimming took 6 bases from V and 4 from J; bases not matched to a gene: 5. CDR3 length: 13 residues. CDR3 sequence reads: CASSLQGTYGYTF. CDR3 in DNA: TGTGCCAGCAGCCTACAGGGGACCTATGGCTACACCTTC.

The J gene is TRBJ1-2, the V gene TRBV18; perhaps TRBD1 as D (5 bases). From germline, CDR1 is KGHSH and CDR2 LQKENI. This CDR3 contains 12 residues. The V and J ends lost 1 base and 12 bases respectively, with 12 bases between them. CDR3 coding DNA: TGTGCCAGCTCACCACAGGGGAGGGCGAACACCTTC. This codes for CASSPQGRANTF.

The genes are TRBV5-1 and TRBJ1-6; possibly TRBD1 for D (5 bases). Per germline, CDR1 SGHRS and CDR2 YFSETQ. The V gene lost 0 bases and the J gene lost 8 bases, with 15 bases spanning the gap. The CDR3 runs 16 residues. The CDR3 bases are TGCGCCAGCAGCTTGGTCGGGGGAGGCGGGGATTCACCCCTCCACTTT. It translates to CASSLVGGGGDSPLHF. The full variable domain, in which reference TRBV5-1 and TRBJ1-6 provide the parts outside the CDR3, is KAGVTQTPRYLIKTRGQQVTLSCSPISGHRSVSWYQQTPGQGLQFLFEYFSETQRNKGNFPGRFSGRQFSNSRSEMNVSTLELGDSALYLCASSLVGGGGDSPLHFGNGTRLTVT.

This sequence joins TRBV5-1 and TRBJ2-7, with D perhaps TRBD2 (7 bases). The CDR3 runs to 16 residues. Germline CDR1 SGHRS, CDR2 YFSETQ. V shed 4 bases and J shed 5 bases, with 22 bases lying between them. The CDR3 DNA is TGCGCCAGCAGCCCTCTGGCGGGGGCAGGGGATGACGAGCAGTACTTC. It translates to CASSPLAGAGDDEQYF.

This clone was picked up one time. The genes are TRBV28 and TRBJ1-5; D might be TRBD1 (5 bases). This CDR3 is built from 14 residues. The germline V and J ends were trimmed by 2 bases and 6 bases, with 11 bases remaining between them. Germline CDR1 is MDHEN and CDR2 is SYDVKM. The CDR3 is CASSLPTGGQPQHF. CDR3 coding DNA: TGTGCCAGCAGTTTACCCACAGGTGGTCAGCCCCAGCATTTT. The full variable domain, with the rest looked up from reference TRBV28 and TRBJ1-5, is DVKVTQSSRYLVKRTGEKVFLECVQDMDHENMFWYRQDPGLGLRLIYFSYDVKMKEKGDIPEGYSVSREKKERFSLILESASTNQTSMYLCASSLPTGGQPQHFGDGTRLSIL.

This clone was detected once. The rearrangement uses TRBV4-1 and TRBJ2-7, with TRBD2 identical over 14 bases. Germline V CDR1 and CDR2: MGHRA, YSYEKL. Trimming cost V 1 base and J 2 bases; bases outside gene matches: 13. The CDR3 has 20 amino acids. CDR3 sequence: CASSQVIRDRGLAGAYEQYF. For the CDR3, the DNA is TGCGCCAGCAGCCAAGTTATCCGGGACAGGGGACTAGCGGGGGCCTACGAGCAGTACTTC.